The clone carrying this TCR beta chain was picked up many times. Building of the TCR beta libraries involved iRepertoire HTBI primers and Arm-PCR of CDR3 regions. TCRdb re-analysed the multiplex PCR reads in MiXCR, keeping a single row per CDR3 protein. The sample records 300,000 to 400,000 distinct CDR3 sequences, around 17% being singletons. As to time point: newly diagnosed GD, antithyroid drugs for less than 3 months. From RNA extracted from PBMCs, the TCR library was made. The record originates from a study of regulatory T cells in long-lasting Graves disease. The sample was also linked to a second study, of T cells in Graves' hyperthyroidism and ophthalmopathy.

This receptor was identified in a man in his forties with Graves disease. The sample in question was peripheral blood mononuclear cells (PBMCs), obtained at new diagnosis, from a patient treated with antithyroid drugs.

The CDR3 loop reads CASSLARTSNQPQHF. The CDR3 nucleotides read TGTGCCAGCAGCTTAGCACGGACTAGCAATCAGCCCCAGCATTTT. This chain joins TRBV11-3 and TRBJ1-5; D is unresolved. The length of the CDR3 is 15 residues. The V and J ends lost 1 base and 0 bases respectively, with 7 bases between them. Germline V gene data show CDR1 as SGHNT and CDR2 as YENEEA.